These T cell receptor beta chains were read from a single sample in a study of blood T cell repertoires in COVID-19. The table came from immunoSEQ multiplex PCR; TCRdb's copy has only in-frame clones and leaves some out. The sample yields 200,000 to 250,000 clones, roughly 85% seen once. What was sequenced was PBMCs or T cells enriched from blood (not recorded which). The receptors stem from a woman aged 50 to 60 with acute COVID-19. Each CDR3 is given with its conserved first and last residue. The order of the fields is V gene, D gene, CDR3 protein. A D gene is named only where the DNA matches it firmly.

V gene: TRBV10-3; D gene: TRBD1; CDR3 protein: CAIRGGTGRFKPQHF
V gene: TRBV3-1/TRBV3-2; D gene: TRBD1; CDR3 protein: CASSQVPDRVLNEQFF
V gene: TRBV18; D gene: NA; CDR3 protein: CASSPPNSQETQYF
V gene: TRBV3-1/TRBV3-2; D gene: NA; CDR3 protein: CASSHANRDEKLFF
V gene: TRBV7-2; D gene: NA; CDR3 protein: CASRTGNQPQHF
V gene: TRBV6-5; D gene: NA; CDR3 protein: CASSPGFPDSTEAFF
V gene: TRBV21-1; D gene: NA; CDR3 protein: CASSKGRLAYNEQFF
V gene: TRBV6-2/TRBV6-3; D gene: NA; CDR3 protein: CASSPDGDTEAFF
V gene: TRBV2; D gene: NA; CDR3 protein: CASSAGGETEAFF
V gene: TRBV5-4; D gene: TRBD1; CDR3 protein: CASSRTGRDGYTF
V gene: TRBV3-1/TRBV3-2; D gene: TRBD2; CDR3 protein: CASRPGLAADTQYF
V gene: TRBV6-5; D gene: NA; CDR3 protein: CASVGVGYAEQFF
V gene: TRBV9; D gene: NA; CDR3 protein: CASAKGYGDQPQHF
V gene: TRBV24-1; D gene: TRBD2; CDR3 protein: CATSDPPSSGGTDTQYF
V gene: TRBV6-2/TRBV6-3; D gene: NA; CDR3 protein: CASSYSDNSPLHF
V gene: TRBV6-2/TRBV6-3; D gene: NA; CDR3 protein: CASSTVDTEAFF
V gene: TRBV4-1; D gene: NA; CDR3 protein: CASSQEQGEVSYEQYF
V gene: TRBV19; D gene: NA; CDR3 protein: CASSISPQMNTEAFF
V gene: TRBV19; D gene: TRBD1; CDR3 protein: CASTAGQGASQPQHF
V gene: TRBV5-1; D gene: TRBD2; CDR3 protein: CASSPGLAGGPGGELFF
V gene: TRBV6-5; D gene: TRBD1; CDR3 protein: CASSPGQGWQTQYF
V gene: TRBV2; D gene: NA; CDR3 protein: CASRPGFNTEAFF
V gene: TRBV19; D gene: NA; CDR3 protein: CASTGGFHSPLHF
V gene: TRBV5-6; D gene: NA; CDR3 protein: CASSLQHQNYGYTF
V gene: TRBV5-6; D gene: NA; CDR3 protein: CASSQDRTTDTQYF
V gene: TRBV5-1; D gene: TRBD1; CDR3 protein: CASSPQLGQGMNTGELFF
V gene: TRBV25-1; D gene: NA; CDR3 protein: CASSDESSGNTIYF
V gene: TRBV7-2; D gene: NA; CDR3 protein: CASSYLVVSAGLNEQFF
V gene: TRBV5-1; D gene: NA; CDR3 protein: CASSLEAGSTDTQYF
V gene: TRBV14; D gene: NA; CDR3 protein: CASSEDRNTEAFF
V gene: TRBV7-2; D gene: TRBD2; CDR3 protein: CASSLGLAGRGETQYF
V gene: TRBV19; D gene: TRBD1; CDR3 protein: CASRIGGYTEAFF
V gene: TRBV7-2; D gene: TRBD1; CDR3 protein: CASSLVGGGLSGNTIYF
V gene: TRBV3-1/TRBV3-2; D gene: NA; CDR3 protein: CASSQATQKSPLHF
V gene: TRBV6-5; D gene: NA; CDR3 protein: CASSTLGAYEQYF
V gene: TRBV5-1; D gene: NA; CDR3 protein: CASSLDLVIQTLNTEAFF
V gene: TRBV19; D gene: NA; CDR3 protein: CASSRTFNYGYTF
V gene: TRBV24-1; D gene: TRBD1; CDR3 protein: CATSDTRQGKNEQFF
V gene: TRBV5-1; D gene: NA; CDR3 protein: CASSLETGGAFF
V gene: TRBV5-1; D gene: NA; CDR3 protein: CASSLAPGVNNEQFF
V gene: TRBV7-8; D gene: NA; CDR3 protein: CASSRGGNGYTF
V gene: TRBV6-6; D gene: NA; CDR3 protein: CASTTGSGQPQHF